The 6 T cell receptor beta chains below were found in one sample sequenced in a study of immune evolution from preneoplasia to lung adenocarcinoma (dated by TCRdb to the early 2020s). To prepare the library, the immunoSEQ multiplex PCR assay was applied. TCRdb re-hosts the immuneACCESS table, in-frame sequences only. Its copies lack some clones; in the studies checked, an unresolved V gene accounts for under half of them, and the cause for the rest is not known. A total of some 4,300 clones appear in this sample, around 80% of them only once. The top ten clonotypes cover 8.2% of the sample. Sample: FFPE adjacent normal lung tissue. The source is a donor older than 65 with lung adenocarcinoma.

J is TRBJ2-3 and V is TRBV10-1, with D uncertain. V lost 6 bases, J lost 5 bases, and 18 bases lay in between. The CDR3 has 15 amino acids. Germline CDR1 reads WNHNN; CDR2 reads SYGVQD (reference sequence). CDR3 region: CASSPAGVEIDTQYF. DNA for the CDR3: TGCGCCAGCAGCCCCGCTGGGGTTGAAATAGATACGCAGTATTTT.

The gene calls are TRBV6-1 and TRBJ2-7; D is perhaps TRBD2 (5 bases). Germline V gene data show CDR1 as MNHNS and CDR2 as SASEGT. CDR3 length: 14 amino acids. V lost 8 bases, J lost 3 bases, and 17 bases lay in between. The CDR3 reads CASQEEGLSYEQYF. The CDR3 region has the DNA TGTGCCAGCCAGGAGGAAGGATTAAGCTACGAGCAGTACTTC.

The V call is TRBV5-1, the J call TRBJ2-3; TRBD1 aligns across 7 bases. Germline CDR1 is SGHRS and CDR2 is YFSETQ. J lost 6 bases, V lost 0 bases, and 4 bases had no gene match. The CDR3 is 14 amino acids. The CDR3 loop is CASSLGSTGDTQYF. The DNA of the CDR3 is TGCGCCAGCAGCTTGGGGTCGACAGGGGATACGCAGTATTTT.

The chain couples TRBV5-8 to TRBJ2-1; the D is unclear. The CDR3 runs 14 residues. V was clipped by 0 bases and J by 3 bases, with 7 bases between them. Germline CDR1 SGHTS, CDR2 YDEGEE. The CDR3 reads CASSLVPGYNEQFF. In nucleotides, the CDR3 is TGTGCCAGCAGCTTGGTCCCAGGCTACAATGAGCAGTTCTTC.

The CDR3 protein is CASSLLRREDYNEQFF. The CDR3 nucleotides are TGTGCCAGCAGCTTATTAAGGCGGGAGGACTACAATGAGCAGTTCTTC. The chain combines TRBV11-2 with TRBJ2-1; 8 bases map to TRBD2. Germline trimming cut 2 bases from V and 3 bases from J; bases unmatched to any gene: 6. Germline CDR1 SGHAT, CDR2 FQNNGV. The CDR3 extends over 16 amino acids.

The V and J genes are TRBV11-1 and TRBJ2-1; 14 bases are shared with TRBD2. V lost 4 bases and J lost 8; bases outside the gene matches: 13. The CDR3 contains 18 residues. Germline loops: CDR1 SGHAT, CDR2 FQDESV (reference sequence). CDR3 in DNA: TGTGCCAGCAGCTCCCAAAGACTAGCGGGAGGGTATACATATGAGCAGTTCTTC. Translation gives CASSSQRLAGGYTYEQFF.